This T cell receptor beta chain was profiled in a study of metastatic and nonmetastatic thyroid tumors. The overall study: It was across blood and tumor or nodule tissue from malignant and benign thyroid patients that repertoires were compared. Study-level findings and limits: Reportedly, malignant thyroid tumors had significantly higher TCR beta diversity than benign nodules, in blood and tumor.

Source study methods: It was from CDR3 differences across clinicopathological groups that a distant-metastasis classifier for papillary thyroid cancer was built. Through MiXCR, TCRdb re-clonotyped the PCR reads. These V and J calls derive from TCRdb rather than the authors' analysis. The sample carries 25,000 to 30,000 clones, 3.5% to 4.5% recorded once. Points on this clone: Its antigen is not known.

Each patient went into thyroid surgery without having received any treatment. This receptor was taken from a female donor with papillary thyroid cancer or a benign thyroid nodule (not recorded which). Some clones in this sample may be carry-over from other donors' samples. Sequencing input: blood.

The CDR3 sequence is CASSPRIAREQYF. In nucleotides, the CDR3 is TGTGCCAGCAGCCCACGCATTGCCCGAGAGCAGTACTTC. The chain couples TRBV11-3 to TRBJ2-7; no clear D. The V gene's germline CDR1 is SGHNT and CDR2 YENEEA. The length of the CDR3 is 13 residues. V lost 5 bases to trimming and J lost 7 bases, with 15 bases between them.